What follows describes a single T cell receptor beta chain. Its antigen is unidentified. CDR1 SNHLY and CDR2 FYNNEI come from the germline V gene. This CDR3 is built from 12 residues. V was trimmed by 3 bases and J by 8 bases, leaving 8 bases between them. PCR amplification relied on 60 Vbeta primers (plus 13 Jbeta primers). Method: immunoSEQ multiplex PCR; TCRdb's copy keeps in-frame clones and lacks some. This table holds around 120,000 clones, less than 90% found once. This sample is part of a study of cytomegalovirus exposure and HLA in healthy donors. Overall study: Previous work identified roughly 120 million unique TCR beta sequences from around 200 million T cells.

Although they were nominally healthy when sampled, donors likely had unrecorded immune exposures. Regarding the study as a whole: V- and J-gene trimming of TCR beta was linked (in a later analysis) to a missense DCLRE1C variant. In a later analysis, at a false discovery rate of 0.05, about 17,000 TCR beta sequences matched HLA alleles.

The receptor's source is a man in his fifties or sixties in good health and CMV-seronegative. V is TRBV2 and J is TRBJ1-5, with no clear D. Sequencing was carried out using PBMCs. CDR3 residues: CASSDEVEPQHF. CDR3 DNA sequence: TGTGCCAGCAGTGACGAGGTAGAGCCCCAGCATTTT.